These 26 T cell receptor beta chains were all obtained from the same sample, sequenced in a study of T-cell reconstitution after alpha-beta-depleted transplantation in children. Preparation of the TCRbeta library was carried out with unique molecular identifiers. TCRdb analysed the PCR reads with MiXCR anew, one entry per CDR3 protein. This table has 500,000 to 650,000 distinct CDR3 sequences, 10% to 12% appearing once. Sequencing used PBMCs, mostly from graft donor cells, obtained 180 days after TCRalphabeta/CD19-depleted stem cell transplant. All receptors derive from a female patient aged 2 to 10 who had a stem cell transplant for aplastic anemia, so the T cells may come from the graft donor.

This clonotype was detected a few times. The V gene is TRBV12-3 or TRBV12-4, the J gene TRBJ1-5; TRBD1 aligns across 10 bases. The CDR3 runs to 17 residues. V was clipped by 7 bases and J by 3 bases; unmatched bases: 12. The CDR3 reads CASTSNRDRGDNQPQHF. The CDR3 bases are TGTGCCAGCACCTCAAACCGGGACAGGGGCGACAATCAGCCCCAGCATTTT.

There are a few counts of this clonotype. This chain uses TRBV20-1 with TRBJ2-3; no reliable D call. The CDR3 extends over 12 amino acids. V was trimmed by 7 bases and J by 2 bases, leaving 10 bases between them. Germline CDR1 DFQATT, CDR2 SNEGSKA (reference sequence). CDR3 protein: CSGNRDTDTQYF. The CDR3 DNA reads as TGCAGTGGGAACAGAGACACAGATACGCAGTATTTT.

The rearrangement joins TRBV28 to TRBJ2-1; D possibly corresponds to TRBD2 (6 bases). The CDR3 spans 16 residues. CDR1 and CDR2 from the germline V gene are MDHEN and SYDVKM. Deletions cut 5 bases from V and 1 base from J, with 15 bases between. CDR3 region: CASSTDWAGSYNEQFF. The CDR3 nucleotides read TGTGCCAGCAGTACCGACTGGGCGGGATCCTACAATGAGCAGTTCTTC.

The chain combines TRBV5-1 with TRBJ2-7; possibly TRBD2 for D (6 bases). The germline gives CDR1 SGHRS, CDR2 YFSETQ. The CDR3 has 16 amino acids. The V end was cut by 2 bases, the J end by 5 bases, with 20 bases between. CDR3 in amino acids: CASSLWEVGRPHEQYV. Written as DNA, the CDR3 is TGCGCCAGCAGCTTATGGGAGGTGGGGAGGCCCCACGAGCAGTACGTC.

This clonotype was detected only a few times. This chain uses TRBV7-6 with TRBJ2-6, with a weak D call TRBD1 (6 bases). Trimming removed 0 bases at V and 2 bases at J, with 17 bases between. The CDR3 totals 19 residues. Germline lookup yields CDR1 SGHVS and CDR2 FNYEAQ. In DNA form, the CDR3 reads TGTGCCAGCAGCTTAGCGTATACAGGGTCCCTCGCTGGGGCCAACGTCCTGACTTTC. Protein: CASSLAYTGSLAGANVLTF. The entire variable domain, with the rest obtained from reference TRBV7-6 and TRBJ2-6, is as follows: GAGVSQSPRYKVTKRGQDVALRCDPISGHVSLYWYRQALGQGPEFLTYFNYEAQQDKSGLPNDRFSAERPEGSISTLTIQRTEQRDSAMYRCASSLAYTGSLAGANVLTFGAGSRLTVL.

This clonotype was seen a handful of times. V gene TRBV7-2 combines with J gene TRBJ2-3; D not certain. The length of the CDR3 is 13 residues. In germline, CDR1 is SGHTA, CDR2 FQGNSA. The germline V and J ends were trimmed by 4 bases and 9 bases, with 14 bases remaining between them. CDR3: CASSSPNSVTQYF. As DNA, the CDR3 is TGTGCCAGCAGCTCCCCAAACAGTGTAACGCAGTATTTT.

This clonotype was observed many times. The chain employs TRBV7-9 and TRBJ1-2; D unclear. There are 14 residues in the CDR3. Germline-derived CDR1 and CDR2 are SEHNR and FQNEAQ (reference sequence). V was clipped by 5 bases and J by 4 bases, with 14 bases between them. CDR3 residues: CASSQIGNGYGYTF. CDR3 sequence (DNA): TGTGCCAGCAGCCAGATAGGAAACGGCTATGGCTACACCTTC.

In its sample, this clonotype was seen many times. The J gene is TRBJ2-7, the V gene TRBV10-3, with 10 bases lining up with TRBD2. The germline CDR1 and CDR2 sequences are ENHRY and SYGVKD. V was clipped by 5 bases and J by 2 bases; unmatched bases: 9. CDR3 length equals 16 residues. The CDR3 loop reads CAISSGLAALPYEQYV. The CDR3 nucleotides are TGTGCCATCAGTTCAGGACTAGCGGCATTGCCCTACGAGCAGTACGTC.

Many counts were recorded for this clonotype. The genes are TRBV5-1 and TRBJ2-1; D not certain. The germline V gene has CDR1 SGHRS and CDR2 YFSETQ. This CDR3 is 14 amino acids long. V lost 2 bases to trimming and J lost 10 bases, with 16 bases between them. The CDR3 DNA follows: TGCGCCAGCAGCTTTCCGGCTGCTCCCCAAGAGCAGTTCTTC. This encodes CASSFPAAPQEQFF. Supplemented by reference TRBV5-1 and TRBJ2-1, the full variable domain reads KAGVTQTPRYLIKTRGQQVTLSCSPISGHRSVSWYQQTPGQGLQFLFEYFSETQRNKGNFPGRFSGRQFSNSRSEMNVSTLELGDSALYLCASSFPAAPQEQFFGPGTRLTVL.

This clonotype was seen more than once but under ten times. The chain combines TRBV6-5 with TRBJ2-5; D not certain. Looked up from germline, CDR1 is MNHEY and CDR2 is SVGAGI. The CDR3 extends over 18 amino acids. The ends were cut back, 6 bases at V and 2 bases at J, with 25 bases in the middle. CDR3 loop: CASSLNRPGRPMQETQYF. CDR3 coding DNA: TGTGCCAGCAGCCTTAATCGACCTGGCCGGCCAATGCAAGAGACCCAGTACTTC.

This clonotype turned up a few times. V gene TRBV7-9 combines with J gene TRBJ1-1, with 10 bases identical to TRBD1. This CDR3 has 14 residues. V trimming: 5 bases; J trimming: 5 bases; junction bases outside the gene matches: 5. Germline V lookup: CDR1 SEHNR, CDR2 FQNEAQ (reference sequence). The CDR3 nucleotides are TGTGCCAGCAGCCCCTGGGACAGGGGAACTGAAGCTTTCTTT. It yields the protein CASSPWDRGTEAFF.

This clonotype was detected a few times. V is TRBV18 and J is TRBJ2-1, with 12 positions matching TRBD2. The CDR3 is 19 residues long. Looked up from germline, CDR1 is KGHSH and CDR2 is LQKENI. The V segment lost 2 bases and the J segment 0 bases; nucleotides outside the gene matches: 8. DNA for the CDR3: TGTGCCAGCTCACCATCGGGACTAGCGGGTAAATCCTCCTACAATGAGCAGTTCTTC. This translates into CASSPSGLAGKSSYNEQFF.

This sequence joins TRBV6-1 and TRBJ2-1; 7 bases align to TRBD1. The germline CDR1 and CDR2 sequences are MNHNS and SASEGT. This CDR3 has 13 amino acids. V lost 6 bases and J lost 10; bases outside the gene matches: 9. CDR3 nucleotides: TGTGCCAGCAGACAAACAGGGGTTATGGAGCAGTTCTTC. This gives the protein CASRQTGVMEQFF.

Ten or more counts support this clonotype. The chain joins TRBV7-2 to TRBJ2-5, with TRBD2 identical over 11 bases. Unmatched junction bases numbered 2, after V lost 1 base and J lost 1 base. Germline CDR1 SGHTA, CDR2 FQGNSA. This CDR3 has 16 residues. The chain's CDR3 is CASSLVTSGSQETQYF. The CDR3 DNA is TGTGCCAGCAGCTTAGTTACTAGCGGGAGCCAAGAGACCCAGTACTTC.

This clonotype was recorded a few times. The V call is TRBV4-2, the J call TRBJ1-5, with D possibly being TRBD1 (5 bases). Trimming pared 0 bases from V and 6 bases from J, leaving 12 bases between. The germline V gene has CDR1 LGHNA and CDR2 YNFKEQ. The CDR3 totals 15 residues. The CDR3 DNA follows: TGTGCCAGCAGCCAAGAGGGGGATCGGTTTCAGCCCCAGCATTTT. This translates into CASSQEGDRFQPQHF.

The rearrangement uses TRBV12-3 or TRBV12-4 and TRBJ2-2; D may correspond to TRBD1 or TRBD2 (6 bases each). V shed 7 bases and J shed 5 bases, with 20 bases lying between them. The length of the CDR3 is 16 residues. For the CDR3, the DNA is TGTGCCAGCATAGTTGGATTGGGGGGCCGAACCGGGGAGCTGTTTTTT. The encoded protein is CASIVGLGGRTGELFF.

V is TRBV28 and J is TRBJ2-1; D is possibly TRBD1 or TRBD2 (7 bases each). The germline V and J ends were trimmed by 9 bases and 8 bases, with 17 bases remaining between them. The CDR3 is made up of 13 amino acids. CDR1 is MDHEN and CDR2 is SYDVKM in the germline V gene. The CDR3 loop is CASLFQGGDEQFF. The CDR3 coding sequence is TGTGCCAGTCTTTTCCAGGGGGGGGATGAGCAGTTCTTC.

This clonotype was observed once. The V gene is TRBV7-9, the J gene TRBJ2-1, with D perhaps matching TRBD2 (7 bases). V was pared by 5 bases and J by 9 bases, with 20 bases between. Per the germline V gene, CDR1 is SEHNR and CDR2 is FQNEAQ (reference sequence). The CDR3 spans 15 residues. This chain's CDR3 is CASSLIRLGGGEQFF. CDR3 coding DNA: TGTGCCAGCAGCCTAATTCGGCTAGGGGGGGGTGAGCAGTTCTTC.

As concerns this clonotype: Given a much more abundant clone one base away, this may be a read error. The chain links TRBV11-2 to TRBJ2-4; TRBD2 might be the D (5 bases). CDR1 is SGHAT, CDR2 FQNNGV, per germline. V was shortened by 1 base and J by 3 bases, with 19 bases between the two germline ends. This CDR3 spans 18 amino acids. The DNA of the CDR3 is TGTGCCAGCAGCTTAGGCACTGGCGGGTGGACGGGCAAAAACATTCAGTACTTC. This codes for CASSLGTGGWTGKNIQYF.

This clonotype has ten or more counts. The genes are TRBV12-3 or TRBV12-4 and TRBJ2-1, with a tentative D call TRBD1 (6 bases). V gave up 8 bases and J gave up 4 bases, with 18 bases separating them. This CDR3 is 15 amino acids long. The DNA for the CDR3 is TGTGCCAGCGGGATACAGGGTATTACTTACAATGAGCAGTTCTTC. Protein sequence: CASGIQGITYNEQFF.

This clonotype was recorded a few times. The J gene is TRBJ1-2, the V gene TRBV29-1, with 9 bases identical to TRBD1. CDR3 length equals 13 residues. Germline CDR1 is SQVTM and CDR2 is ANQGSEA. Losses at the gene ends were 6 bases for V and 6 bases for J; bases not matched to a gene: 8. For the CDR3, the DNA is TGCAGCGTAGACACAGGGGGCAGGGATGGCTACACCTTC. This translates into CSVDTGGRDGYTF.

This clonotype has just a few counts. The chain is built from TRBV27 and TRBJ2-4, with TRBD2 matching 16 bases. V lost 5 bases to trimming and J lost 10 bases; unmatched junction nucleotides: 5. The germline V gene has CDR1 MNHEY and CDR2 SMNVEV (reference sequence). The CDR3 runs 15 residues. CDR3 sequence reads: CASSPPGLAGGIQYF. For the CDR3, the DNA is TGTGCCAGCAGTCCCCCGGGACTAGCGGGGGGGATTCAGTACTTC.

This clonotype has a handful of counts. The chain combines TRBV6-4 with TRBJ1-1; 9 bases are shared with TRBD1. The CDR3 runs 17 residues. In germline, CDR1 is MRHNA, CDR2 SNTAGT. V trimming: 4 bases; J trimming: 1 base; junction bases outside the gene matches: 10. CDR3 loop: CASSAQTLDRGNTEAFF. Written as DNA, the CDR3 is TGTGCCAGCAGTGCCCAAACCCTGGACAGGGGGAACACTGAAGCTTTCTTT.

This clonotype was detected ten times or more. The chain uses TRBV7-2 and TRBJ2-7, with 8 bases matching TRBD1. CDR3 length equals 14 residues. Losses at the gene ends were 5 bases for V and 5 bases for J; bases not matched to a gene: 8. Germline loops: CDR1 SGHTA, CDR2 FQGNSA. CDR3 DNA sequence: TGTGCCAGCAGCCCGAACGACAGGGGCCACGAGCAGTACGTC. Translating gives CASSPNDRGHEQYV.

The chain has TRBV20-1 and TRBJ1-1; D gene uncertain. Trimming pared 0 bases from V and 3 bases from J, leaving 11 bases between. This CDR3 is built from 14 residues. CDR1 and CDR2 (germline): DFQATT, SNEGSKA (reference sequence). As DNA, the CDR3 is TGCAGTGCTAGAGATTTCAAGGGTTACACTGAAGCTTTCTTT. This gives the protein CSARDFKGYTEAFF.

The chain carries TRBV28 and TRBJ2-5; no clear D gene. The CDR3 loop spans 19 amino acids. In germline, CDR1 is MDHEN, CDR2 SYDVKM. Trimming removed 6 bases from V and 1 base from J, with 27 bases in between. The CDR3 nucleotides are TGTGCCAGCAGCCCCGTTTCATATCTCGTTCACGGGTTCCAAGAGACCCAGTACTTC. Encoded protein: CASSPVSYLVHGFQETQYF.